Shown below are 2 T cell receptor beta chains from a single sample sequenced in a study of long-term antiretroviral therapy in people with HIV. The authors ran the immunoSEQ assay, v3.0, at survey level. The table came from immunoSEQ multiplex PCR; TCRdb's copy has only in-frame clones and leaves some out. The sample consists of some 25,000 clones, 65% to 85% of them appearing once. The specimen was unsorted PBMCs, collected about 4.1 years after starting antiretroviral therapy. Receptor source: a man aged 25 to 45 with HIV.

The chain links TRBV5-4 to TRBJ2-6; no definite D call. V was pared by 0 bases and J by 0 bases, with 4 bases between. CDR3 length equals 15 residues. Per germline, CDR1 SGHNT and CDR2 YYREEE (reference sequence). CDR3 protein: CASSLGNSGANVLTF. In DNA, the CDR3 is TGTGCCAGCAGCTTGGGGAACTCTGGGGCCAACGTCCTGACTTTC.

The chain combines TRBV2 with TRBJ2-5, with 7 bases aligning to TRBD2. Unmatched junction bases numbered 8, after V lost 6 bases and J lost 4 bases. The germline V gene encodes CDR1 SNHLY and CDR2 FYNNEI. This CDR3 is 14 amino acids long. DNA of the CDR3: TGTGCCAGCAGGGAGGGACTACGGGCAGAGACCCAGTACTTC. This codes for CASREGLRAETQYF.